Listed below are T cell receptor beta chains from one sample, sequenced in a study of a mutant IDH1 vaccine in newly diagnosed glioma. Sequencing was performed with immunoSEQ multiplex PCR; in TCRdb, only in-frame clones are kept and a portion is missing. The profile covers under 55,000 clones, with roughly nine tenths appearing a single time and around 2.4% taken by the ten largest. Their specific antigens are unknown. The sample was PBMCs, taken from a glioma patient whose treatment included an IDH1 peptide vaccine. The receptors originated from a man aged 45 to 65 with glioma. Each CDR3 is given with its conserved first and last residue. A D gene is named only where the DNA matches it firmly. For some rows the clone size is stated as once, few or many, or as a class when expanded; others skip it.

j_call,d_call,clone_size,v_call,cdr3_aa,cdr3_nt
TRBJ2-3,.,.,TRBV6-5,CASRRGTASVNTQYF,TGTGCCAGCAGACGTGGGACGGCTTCAGTGAATACGCAGTATTTT
TRBJ2-7,.,.,TRBV18,CASSSEQGYEQYF,TGTGCCAGCTCGTCGGAACAGGGATACGAGCAGTACTTC
TRBJ2-7,TRBD1,.,TRBV2,CASKAGTGTSYEQYF,TGTGCCAGCAAAGCCGGGACAGGAACATCCTACGAGCAGTACTTC
TRBJ1-5,TRBD1,.,TRBV6-6,CASSSSLTGGTQPQHF,TGTGCCAGCAGTTCCTCCCTTACAGGGGGCACTCAGCCCCAGCATTTT
TRBJ2-3,TRBD1,.,TRBV4-2,CASSQDPQGKTADTQYF,TGTGCCAGCAGCCAAGATCCACAGGGGAAAACAGCAGATACGCAGTATTTT
TRBJ2-2,TRBD2,medium-sized,TRBV6-4,CASSAGLAGAGELFF,TGTGCCAGCAGTGCAGGACTAGCGGGAGCCGGGGAGCTGTTTTTT
TRBJ2-1,TRBD1,once,TRBV5-1,CASSSWTGVRNEQFF,TGCGCCAGCAGCTCCTGGACAGGAGTAAGGAATGAGCAGTTCTTC
TRBJ1-1,.,few,TRBV28,CASSLASRVVAEAFF,TGTGCCAGCAGTTTAGCCTCAAGGGTGGTCGCTGAAGCTTTCTTT
TRBJ2-7,TRBD1,.,TRBV19,CASSPGQGAYEQYF,TGTGCCAGTAGCCCAGGACAGGGGGCCTACGAGCAGTACTTC
TRBJ2-5,TRBD2,.,TRBV5-1,CASSLGFSGNQETQYF,TGCGCCAGCAGCTTGGGGTTTAGCGGGAACCAAGAGACCCAGTACTTC
TRBJ1-1,TRBD1,.,TRBV19,CASSTQTGGLTEAFF,TGTGCCAGTAGTACCCAGACAGGGGGCTTGACTGAAGCTTTCTTT
TRBJ2-1,TRBD2,once,TRBV11-2,CASSLVRAGVGSYNEQFF,TGTGCCAGCAGCTTAGTTCGAGCGGGGGTCGGGTCCTACAATGAGCAGTTCTTC
TRBJ2-1,TRBD2,medium-sized,TRBV6-5,CASSYSTSGYNEQFF,TGTGCCAGCAGTTACTCGACTAGCGGGTACAATGAGCAGTTCTTC
TRBJ2-7,.,.,TRBV5-1,CASSLGFGTRTSYEQYF,TGCGCCAGCAGCTTGGGGTTCGGGACACGGACTTCCTACGAGCAGTACTTC
TRBJ2-7,TRBD1,.,TRBV7-6,CASSLGTAFTGEQYF,TGTGCCAGCAGCCTCGGGACAGCCTTTACTGGCGAGCAGTACTTC
TRBJ1-5,.,.,TRBV4-2,CASSQERSPFNQPQHF,TGTGCCAGCAGCCAAGAGCGGTCCCCGTTTAATCAGCCCCAGCATTTT
TRBJ1-4,TRBD1,.,TRBV15,CATSRGQGVEKLFF,TGTGCCACCAGCAGAGGGCAGGGGGTAGAAAAACTGTTTTTT
TRBJ2-7,.,.,TRBV2,CASSEGQGSGYEQYF,TGTGCCAGCAGTGAAGGGCAGGGGTCGGGGTACGAGCAGTACTTC
TRBJ2-7,.,.,TRBV30,CAWSPDYYSVYEQYF,TGTGCCTGGAGTCCGGATTATTACTCCGTGTACGAGCAGTACTTC
TRBJ1-6,TRBD1,.,TRBV6-6,CALSEGALDNSPLHF,TGTGCCCTCTCAGAGGGGGCCCTGGATAATTCACCCCTCCACTTT